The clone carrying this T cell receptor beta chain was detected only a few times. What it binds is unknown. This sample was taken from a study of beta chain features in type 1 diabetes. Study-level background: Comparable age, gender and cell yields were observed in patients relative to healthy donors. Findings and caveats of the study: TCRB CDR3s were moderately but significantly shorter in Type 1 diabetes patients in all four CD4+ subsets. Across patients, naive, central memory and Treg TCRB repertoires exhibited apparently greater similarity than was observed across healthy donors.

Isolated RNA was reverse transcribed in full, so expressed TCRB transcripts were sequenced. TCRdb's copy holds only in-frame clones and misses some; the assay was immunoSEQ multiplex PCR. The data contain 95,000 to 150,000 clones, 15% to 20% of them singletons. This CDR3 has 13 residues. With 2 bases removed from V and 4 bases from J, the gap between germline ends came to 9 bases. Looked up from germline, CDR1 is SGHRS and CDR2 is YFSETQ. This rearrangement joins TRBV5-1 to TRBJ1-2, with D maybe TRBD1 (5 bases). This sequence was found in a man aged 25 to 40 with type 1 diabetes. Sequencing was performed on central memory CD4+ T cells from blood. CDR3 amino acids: CASSLQEGYGYTF. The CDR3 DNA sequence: TGCGCCAGCAGCTTACAGGAAGGCTATGGCTACACCTTC.